The 14 T cell receptor beta chains below all came from one sample that was sequenced in a study of cytomegalovirus exposure and HLA in healthy donors (dated by TCRdb to 2016 to 2017). Library method: the immunoSEQ multiplex PCR assay. For the multiplex PCR, a mixture combining 60 forward primers for TCR Vbeta segments and 13 reverse primers for TCR Jbeta segments was used. What TCRdb holds here is the immuneACCESS table cut down to in-frame rearrangements. Part of the clones is not present; checked against another copy, under half of the missing clones reflect an unresolved V gene, and the others are unexplained. The sample table contains 60,000 to 90,000 clones; only one count was recorded for 70% to 80% of them. Roughly 10% of the sample is in the top ten clones. Sequences were obtained from PBMCs. All receptors derive from a woman aged 50 to 60 in good health and CMV-seropositive.

V is TRBV5-1 and J is TRBJ2-2, with 9 bases aligning to TRBD2. The CDR3 consists of 16 residues. The J segment lost 0 bases and the V segment lost 1 base, leaving 1 base of the junction unmatched. From germline, CDR1 is SGHRS and CDR2 YFSETQ. This chain's CDR3 is CASSLIAGANTGELFF. The DNA for the CDR3 is TGCGCCAGCAGCTTGATAGCGGGAGCGAACACCGGGGAGCTGTTTTTT.

Of note for this clone: This sample also contains other DNA sequences that code for the same CDR3. The chain carries TRBV7-3 and TRBJ1-1; D uncertain. V was cut by 2 bases and J by 0 bases, with 4 bases left in between. In germline, CDR1 is SGHTA, CDR2 FQGTGA. The CDR3 length is 13 residues. This CDR3 is CASSLSVNTEAFF. As DNA, the CDR3 is TGTGCCAGCAGCTTATCCGTGAACACTGAAGCTTTCTTT.

V and J are TRBV27 and TRBJ1-1; weak D call: TRBD1 (5 bases). The CDR3 extends over 15 amino acids. Between the trimmed V and J ends, which lost 1 base and 1 base, there was a span of 10 bases. CDR1 MNHEY and CDR2 SMNVEV come from the germline V gene (reference sequence). The CDR3 bases are TGTGCCAGCAGTTTATATGGGGGAGGGAACACTGAAGCTTTCTTT. Amino acids: CASSLYGGGNTEAFF.

V gene TRBV2 combines with J gene TRBJ2-5; 9 positions agree with TRBD2. V lost 0 bases to trimming and J lost 11 bases; unmatched junction nucleotides: 13. Germline CDR1 and CDR2: SNHLY and FYNNEI. This CDR3 has 16 residues. CDR3 sequence (DNA): TGTGCCAGCAGTGAAGCGCAAATAGCGGGAGTGGAGGAGCAGTACTTC. As protein: CASSEAQIAGVEEQYF.

CDR3 coding DNA: TGCGCCAGCAGCTGGGGGGGTGGTACCGTGGGTGAAAAACTGTTTTTT. It is translated as CASSWGGGTVGEKLFF. The V gene is TRBV5-1, the J gene TRBJ1-4, with D maybe TRBD1 (5 bases). Trimming left V 3 bases short and J 7 bases short, with 19 bases between. This CDR3 comprises 16 residues. Germline V CDR1 and CDR2: SGHRS, YFSETQ.

The gene calls are TRBV5-4 and TRBJ1-3; D is ambiguous. Per germline, CDR1 SGHNT and CDR2 YYREEE (reference sequence). This CDR3 contains 14 residues. V was pared by 4 bases and J by 1 base, with 9 bases between. The CDR3 DNA sequence: TGTGCCAGCAGCGCAGATCAATCTGGAAACACCATATATTTT. It translates to CASSADQSGNTIYF.

The gene calls are TRBV27 and TRBJ1-1; D might be TRBD1 (6 bases). Germline-derived CDR1 and CDR2 are MNHEY and SMNVEV (reference sequence). The CDR3 sequence is 15 residues long. Trimming shortened V by 5 bases and J by 4 bases, and 17 bases separated the two germline ends. The CDR3 reads CASSPITGKGTEAFF. CDR3 sequence (DNA): TGTGCCAGCAGTCCAATTACAGGGAAGGGCACTGAAGCTTTCTTT.

J is TRBJ2-1 and V is TRBV5-1; 8 nucleotides agree with TRBD1. J was trimmed by 7 bases and V by 3 bases; bases with no gene match: 0. Germline V gene sequence: CDR1 SGHRS, CDR2 YFSETQ. This CDR3 is built from 12 residues. The CDR3 protein is CASSWDRNEQFF. CDR3 coding DNA: TGCGCCAGCAGCTGGGACAGGAATGAGCAGTTCTTC.

CDR3 bases: TGCGCCAGCAGTGAGTCGGGGGCAGCTCAAGAGACCCAGTACTTC. Protein sequence: CASSESGAAQETQYF. The J gene is TRBJ2-5, the V gene TRBV10-1, with D maybe TRBD1 (6 bases). The germline V and J ends were trimmed by 0 bases and 2 bases, with 10 bases remaining between them. The CDR3 extends over 15 amino acids. Germline CDR1 reads WNHNN; CDR2 reads SYGVQD (reference sequence).

The rearrangement links TRBV19 to TRBJ1-5; the D gene is possibly TRBD1 (5 bases). Trimming left V 1 base short and J 2 bases short, with 12 bases between. The CDR3 consists of 16 residues. Germline V lookup: CDR1 LNHDA, CDR2 SQIVND (reference sequence). The CDR3 bases are TGTGCCAGTAGTATAGGCAGGGCGGGGGGCAATCAGCCCCAGCATTTT. This translates into CASSIGRAGGNQPQHF.

The rearrangement uses TRBV19 and TRBJ2-5; no clear D gene. The germline V and J ends were trimmed by 2 bases and 2 bases, with 12 bases remaining between them. There are 15 residues in the CDR3. Germline-derived CDR1 and CDR2 are LNHDA and SQIVND (reference sequence). CDR3 sequence (DNA): TGTGCCAGTAGTATACTTGTCGAGACACAAGAGACCCAGTACTTC. It is translated as CASSILVETQETQYF.

J is TRBJ1-1 and V is TRBV2; D might be TRBD1 (6 bases). The CDR3 runs 14 residues. The V end was cut by 4 bases, the J end by 3 bases, with 12 bases between. Germline CDR1 and CDR2: SNHLY and FYNNEI. CDR3 nucleotide sequence: TGTGCCAGCAGTGGTACAGGGTATGACACTGAAGCTTTCTTT. Protein product: CASSGTGYDTEAFF.

The rearrangement links TRBV5-1 to TRBJ2-7, with D possibly matching TRBD2 (7 bases). This CDR3 contains 15 residues. The germline V and J ends were trimmed by 0 bases and 3 bases, with 13 bases remaining between them. CDR1 and CDR2 from the germline V gene are SGHRS and YFSETQ. CDR3 protein: CASSLVEGGVYEQYF. The CDR3 nucleotides are TGCGCCAGCAGCTTGGTGGAGGGGGGGGTCTACGAGCAGTACTTC.

This chain links TRBV7-6 with TRBJ2-1; 9 nucleotides align to TRBD1. V shed 2 bases and J 8 bases; nucleotides not matched to a gene: 4. Germline V CDR1 and CDR2: SGHVS, FNYEAQ. The CDR3 spans 14 residues. The DNA for the CDR3 is TGTGCCAGCAGCTTATCTAACAGGGGGCATGAGCAGTTCTTC. It specifies CASSLSNRGHEQFF.